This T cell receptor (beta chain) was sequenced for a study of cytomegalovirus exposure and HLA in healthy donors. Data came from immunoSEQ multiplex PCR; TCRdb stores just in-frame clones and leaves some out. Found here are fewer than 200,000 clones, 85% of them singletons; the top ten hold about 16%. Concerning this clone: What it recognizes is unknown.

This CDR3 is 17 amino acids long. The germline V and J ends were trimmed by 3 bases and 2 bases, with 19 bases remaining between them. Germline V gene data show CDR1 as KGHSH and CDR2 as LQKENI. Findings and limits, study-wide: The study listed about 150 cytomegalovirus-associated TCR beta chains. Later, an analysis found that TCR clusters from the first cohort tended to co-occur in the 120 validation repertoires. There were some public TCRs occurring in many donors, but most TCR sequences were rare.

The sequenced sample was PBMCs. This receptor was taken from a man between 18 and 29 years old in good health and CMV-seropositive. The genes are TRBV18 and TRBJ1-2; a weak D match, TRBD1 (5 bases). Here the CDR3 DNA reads TGTGCCAGCTCACCGGGTACAGCGGGGCCCCCCAACTATGGCTACACCTTC. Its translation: CASSPGTAGPPNYGYTF.